This T cell receptor beta chain was documented in a study of cytomegalovirus exposure and HLA in healthy donors. The study's findings and limits: In a later analysis, TCR beta V- and J-gene trimming showed a link to a missense DCLRE1C variant. In a later analysis, parvovirus B19, influenza, CMV and Epstein-Barr virus appeared linked to several top co-occurrence clusters. Generally TCR sequences proved uncommon, though certain public TCRs appeared in numerous donors. When presence/absence was analysed, sequencing depth was taken to be roughly uniform across donors.

Primers for the PCR totalled 60 Vbeta and 13 Jbeta. Some clones are missing from TCRdb's copy, which holds only in-frame ones; the method was immunoSEQ multiplex PCR. In the table there are about 120,000 clones, 77% of which are singletons. Comments on this clone: Its target is not known.

This receptor was identified in a male donor in good health and CMV-seropositive. Sequences were obtained from PBMCs.

CDR3 DNA sequence: TGTGCCATCAGTGATTCCGGACAGGGGACCTCCTACGAGCAGTACTTC. Translation gives CAISDSGQGTSYEQYF. The chain joins TRBV10-3 to TRBJ2-5, with 9 bases aligning to TRBD1. TRBJ2-7 explains the end of the DNA better; the J call may be wrong. Germline V CDR1 and CDR2: ENHRY, SYGVKD. The CDR3 is 16 amino acids.